A single sample gave rise to the 9 T cell receptor beta chains below, sequenced in a study of T-cell reconstitution after alpha-beta-depleted transplantation in children. Unique molecular identifiers were used in preparing the TCRbeta library. TCRdb used MiXCR to reprocess the PCR reads, holding one entry per CDR3 protein. The sample records about 580,000 distinct CDR3 sequences, more than 20% being singletons. Source: PBMCs, mostly from graft donor cells, taken 360 days after TCRalphabeta/CD19-depleted stem cell transplant. Source of these receptors: a boy younger than two who had a stem cell transplant for acute myeloid leukemia, so the T cells may come from the graft donor.

The chain links TRBV5-8 to TRBJ2-7, with a possible D match to TRBD2 (5 bases). V was pared by 1 base and J by 5 bases, with 22 bases between. Germline V gene data show CDR1 as SGHTS and CDR2 as YDEGEE. The CDR3 contains 17 residues. CDR3 sequence (DNA): TGTGCCAGCAGCTTGTTGGTTCTTGGAGGCGGGTCCCACGAGCAGTACTTC. This encodes CASSLLVLGGGSHEQYF.

CDR3 loop: CASSLIGVNYNEQFF. The CDR3 nucleotides are TGTGCCAGCAGTTTAATAGGGGTCAACTACAATGAGCAGTTCTTC. V and J are TRBV27 and TRBJ2-1; D might be TRBD1 (5 bases). This CDR3 has 15 residues. Germline loops: CDR1 MNHEY, CDR2 SMNVEV (reference sequence). Trimming took 2 bases from V and 3 from J, leaving 11 bases between them.

V and J are TRBV18 and TRBJ2-3; TRBD2 might be the D (5 bases). CDR1 and CDR2 (germline): KGHSH, LQKENI. The length of the CDR3 is 19 residues. V lost 2 bases and J lost 0, with 21 bases in between. The CDR3 region is CASSPTRGGLDPSTDTQYF. In DNA form, the CDR3 reads TGTGCCAGCTCACCAACCCGAGGAGGACTTGACCCTAGCACAGATACGCAGTATTTT.

This clonotype was seen at least ten times. The chain carries TRBV9 and TRBJ2-1, with 8 bases lining up with TRBD1. Germline CDR1 and CDR2: SGDLS and YYNGEE. The trim removed 7 bases at V and 4 bases at J, leaving 7 bases unmatched. The CDR3 spans 14 residues. The CDR3: CASAVTGAYNEQFF. Written as DNA, the CDR3 is TGTGCCAGCGCTGTGACAGGGGCGTACAATGAGCAGTTCTTC.

This clonotype was detected only a few times. The chain carries TRBV5-6 and TRBJ2-5; 10 bases are shared with TRBD2. Germline values: CDR1 SGHDT, CDR2 YYEEEE. CDR3 length: 14 amino acids. Trimming removed 0 bases from V and 7 bases from J; junction bases left unmatched: 3. Here the CDR3 DNA reads TGTGCCAGCAGCTTGGGGACTAGCGGCGGGACCCAGTACTTC. This gives the protein CASSLGTSGGTQYF. Using reference TRBV5-6 and TRBJ2-5 for the parts outside the CDR3, the full variable domain is DAGVTQSPTHLIKTRGQQVTLRCSPKSGHDTVSWYQQALGQGPQFIFQYYEEEERQRGNFPDRFSGHQFPNYSSELNVNALLLGDSALYLCASSLGTSGGTQYFGPGTRLLVL.

The J gene is TRBJ2-5, the V gene TRBV28; 9 bases match TRBD2. Germline CDR1 is MDHEN and CDR2 is SYDVKM. V gave up 6 bases and J gave up 0 bases; unmatched junction bases: 5. The CDR3 consists of 15 residues. The CDR3 sequence is CASSPAGGHQETQYF. CDR3 in DNA: TGTGCCAGCAGCCCAGCGGGGGGACACCAAGAGACCCAGTACTTC.

This clonotype was detected ten times or more. The chain combines TRBV18 with TRBJ2-7, with D uncertain. This CDR3 region has 13 residues. Trimming cost V 0 bases and J 3 bases, with 6 bases left between them. Germline CDR1 is KGHSH and CDR2 is LQKENI. The CDR3 nucleotides read TGTGCCAGCTCACCACCGTCGTTCTACGAGCAGTACTTC. Protein: CASSPPSFYEQYF.

This clonotype was found many times. The chain has TRBV12-3 or TRBV12-4 and TRBJ2-5; 7 bases line up with TRBD2. Trimming took 6 bases from V and 7 from J; bases not matched to a gene: 8. This CDR3 spans 13 amino acids. The DNA for the CDR3 is TGTGCCAGCAGCGGGACTACCGCAGGGACCCAGTACTTC. Its protein is CASSGTTAGTQYF.

The chain has TRBV7-2 and TRBJ2-3; D may correspond to TRBD1 or TRBD2 (5 bases each). The CDR3 extends over 14 amino acids. Between the trimmed V and J ends, which lost 5 bases and 1 base, there was a span of 10 bases. Germline CDR1 is SGHTA and CDR2 is FQGNSA. The CDR3 loop reads CASSEGRRTDTQYF. The CDR3 bases are TGTGCCAGCAGCGAGGGGAGACGCACAGATACGCAGTATTTT.